A selection of T cell receptor beta chains follows, all from one sample in a study of CD8 T cells in cerebrospinal fluid in Alzheimer's disease. TCRdb reprocessed the 10x single-cell sequencing reads, with one entry per CDR3 protein and no DNA. The sample table sets out about 1,100 distinct CDR3 sequences. The material sequenced was cerebrospinal fluid. The receptor source for this set is a human donor with mild cognitive impairment. Both conserved end residues are part of each CDR3. The order of the fields is clone size, V gene, J gene, CDR3 protein. The size of a clone is reported for some rows only, either as once, few or many, or as a class for expanded clones.

size: medium-sized; V: TRBV6-5; J: TRBJ1-3; CDR3: CASSYIGSSGNTIYF
size: medium-sized; V: TRBV2; J: TRBJ2-5; CDR3: CASSEGMAGQETQYF
size: large; V: TRBV6-6; J: TRBJ2-2; CDR3: CASSYAPTGELFF
size: medium-sized; V: TRBV2; J: TRBJ1-4; CDR3: CASKGQGVMAEKLFF
size: medium-sized; V: TRBV9; J: TRBJ2-1; CDR3: CASSARPGGAGYNEQFF
size: medium-sized; V: TRBV3-1; J: TRBJ2-1; CDR3: CASSQGTGVGQFF
size: large; V: TRBV5-1; J: TRBJ2-1; CDR3: CASSIGQYNEQFF
size: .; V: TRBV19; J: TRBJ1-4; CDR3: CASSKGTGHEKLFF
size: .; V: TRBV7-2; J: TRBJ2-3; CDR3: CASSARQGGSTDTQYF
size: medium-sized; V: TRBV18; J: TRBJ1-2; CDR3: CASSRGANYGYTF
size: medium-sized; V: TRBV29-1; J: TRBJ1-1; CDR3: CSVSQDDKAGGEAFF
size: large; V: TRBV7-2; J: TRBJ2-2; CDR3: CASSLRRGVDTGELFF
size: large; V: TRBV25-1; J: TRBJ2-6; CDR3: CASRDRTGAGANVLTF
size: medium-sized; V: TRBV5-4; J: TRBJ2-3; CDR3: CASSTQGARPSTDTQYF
size: medium-sized; V: TRBV5-1; J: TRBJ1-2; CDR3: CASSLGAGLFNYGYTF
size: .; V: TRBV14; J: TRBJ2-3; CDR3: CASSQVPFGGGLTDTQYF
size: large; V: TRBV5-1; J: TRBJ2-7; CDR3: CASSVGRAYEQYF
size: large; V: TRBV7-2; J: TRBJ1-1; CDR3: CASSSRTGRGNTEAFF
size: medium-sized; V: TRBV9; J: TRBJ1-6; CDR3: CASSVVSNSPLHF
size: large; V: TRBV6-2/TRBV6-3; J: TRBJ2-1; CDR3: CASEPGSFNEQFF
size: medium-sized; V: TRBV28; J: TRBJ2-1; CDR3: CASSSWQGNNEQFF
size: large; V: TRBV5-1; J: TRBJ2-1; CDR3: CASSLGTYNEQFF
size: medium-sized; V: TRBV7-6; J: TRBJ1-4; CDR3: CASSLRGSNEKLFF
size: large; V: TRBV7-2; J: TRBJ2-2; CDR3: CASSPRAGVGGELFF
size: large; V: TRBV20-1; J: TRBJ1-1; CDR3: CSASLQGTEAFF
size: medium-sized; V: TRBV7-3; J: TRBJ1-2; CDR3: CASSLMSVGTGTRGDYGYTF
size: medium-sized; V: TRBV19; J: TRBJ2-5; CDR3: CASSIGTGLETQYF
size: medium-sized; V: TRBV2; J: TRBJ2-1; CDR3: CASSNQRGQFF
size: large; V: TRBV20-1; J: TRBJ1-1; CDR3: CSARDIRGTEAFF
size: medium-sized; V: TRBV15; J: TRBJ1-4; CDR3: CATSKVGTALEKLFF
size: medium-sized; V: TRBV5-6; J: TRBJ2-3; CDR3: CASSFGLAGTDTQYF
size: medium-sized; V: TRBV10-3; J: TRBJ2-3; CDR3: CAISRLAGITDTQYF
size: large; V: TRBV20-1; J: TRBJ2-3; CDR3: CSASSSGPDTQYF
size: medium-sized; V: TRBV7-8; J: TRBJ2-6; CDR3: CASSITATGANVLTF
size: medium-sized; V: TRBV6-6; J: TRBJ2-2; CDR3: CASSPDWLDTGELFF
size: medium-sized; V: TRBV4-3; J: TRBJ1-3; CDR3: CASSQDLGGSPSGNTIYF
size: large; V: TRBV11-2; J: TRBJ2-2; CDR3: CASRLLFLTGGKAGELFF
size: large; V: TRBV3-1; J: TRBJ1-1; CDR3: CASSLQGANTEAFF
size: large; V: TRBV2; J: TRBJ1-1; CDR3: CASTRTSAAEAFF
size: large; V: TRBV20-1; J: TRBJ2-7; CDR3: CSAMGQFYEQYF
size: medium-sized; V: TRBV7-8; J: TRBJ1-1; CDR3: CASSVTQGDNTEAFF
size: medium-sized; V: TRBV9; J: TRBJ1-3; CDR3: CASSYRPDSGNTIYF
size: medium-sized; V: TRBV7-9; J: TRBJ1-4; CDR3: CASSFTNEKLFF
size: .; V: TRBV30; J: TRBJ1-6; CDR3: CAWSENYNSPLHF
size: medium-sized; V: TRBV9; J: TRBJ2-1; CDR3: CASSVLAGGREQFF
size: medium-sized; V: TRBV5-1; J: TRBJ2-2; CDR3: CASSYSGTGATGELFF
size: medium-sized; V: TRBV19; J: TRBJ1-3; CDR3: CASSINWSRSGNTIYF